This T cell receptor (beta chain) was recovered during a study of regulatory T cells in long-lasting Graves disease. Study-wide background: It was over 5 years of antithyroid drugs, with positive TSH receptor antibodies, that meant persistent Graves' disease. Overall study results and limits: Limited sample numbers may have lowered accuracy. The work looked only at peripheral blood and did not look at thyroid tissue.

Libraries of TCR beta came from iRepertoire HTBI primers plus Arm-PCR of CDR3 regions. TCRdb ran MiXCR on the multiplex PCR reads and lists one entry per CDR3 protein. The sample has some 430,000 distinct CDR3 sequences; roughly a fifth are singletons. Time point meaning: persistent/refractory GD, antithyroid drugs over 5 years with positive TRAb. RNA isolated from PBMCs was used to make the TCR library. A remark on this clonotype: Its target is unknown.

V gave up 0 bases and J gave up 7 bases, with 14 bases separating them. The CDR3 covers 16 residues. Germline lookup yields CDR1 SGHRS and CDR2 YFSETQ. Sequences were derived from peripheral blood mononuclear cells (PBMCs), sampled when the disease was refractory, from a patient treated with antithyroid drugs. The chain couples TRBV5-1 to TRBJ1-6, with TRBD1 as a possible D gene (6 bases). The receptor was derived from a female donor with Graves disease. CDR3 sequence: CASSLEWTDLNSPLHF. The DNA for the CDR3 is TGCGCCAGCAGCTTGGAATGGACAGACCTCAATTCACCCCTCCACTTT.